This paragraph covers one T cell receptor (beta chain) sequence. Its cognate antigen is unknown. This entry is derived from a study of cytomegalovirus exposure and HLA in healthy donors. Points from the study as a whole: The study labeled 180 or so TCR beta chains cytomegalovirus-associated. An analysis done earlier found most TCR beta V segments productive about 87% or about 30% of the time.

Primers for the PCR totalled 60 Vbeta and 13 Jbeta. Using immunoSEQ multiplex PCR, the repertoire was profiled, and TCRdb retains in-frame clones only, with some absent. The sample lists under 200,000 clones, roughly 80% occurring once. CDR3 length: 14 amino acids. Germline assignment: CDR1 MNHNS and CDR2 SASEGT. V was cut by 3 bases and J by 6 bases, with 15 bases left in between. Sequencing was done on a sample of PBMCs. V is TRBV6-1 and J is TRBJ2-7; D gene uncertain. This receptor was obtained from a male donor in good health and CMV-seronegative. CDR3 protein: CASSERRESSEQYF. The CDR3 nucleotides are TGTGCCAGCAGTGAGCGGAGAGAGAGTAGCGAGCAGTACTTC.